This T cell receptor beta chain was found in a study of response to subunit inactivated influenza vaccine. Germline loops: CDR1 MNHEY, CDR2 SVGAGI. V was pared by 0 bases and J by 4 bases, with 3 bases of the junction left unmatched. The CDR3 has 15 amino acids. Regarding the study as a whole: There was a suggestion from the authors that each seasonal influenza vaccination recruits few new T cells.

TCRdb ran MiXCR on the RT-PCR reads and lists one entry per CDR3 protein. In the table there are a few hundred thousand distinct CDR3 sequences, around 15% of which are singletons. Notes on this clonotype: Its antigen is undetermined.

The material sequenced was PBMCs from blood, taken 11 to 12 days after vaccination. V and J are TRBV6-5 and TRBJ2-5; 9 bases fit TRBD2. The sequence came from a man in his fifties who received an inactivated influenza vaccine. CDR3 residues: CASSYSASGAETQYF. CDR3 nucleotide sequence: TGTGCCAGCAGTTACTCGGCTAGCGGGGCAGAGACCCAGTACTTC.